These T cell receptor beta chains were read from a single sample in a study of blood T cell repertoires in COVID-19. This table comes from immunoSEQ multiplex PCR, and its TCRdb copy is limited to in-frame clones, with some not included. The sample shows roughly 340,000 clones, about 90% of them seen only once. Sequenced material: peripheral blood. The receptor set was obtained from a woman aged 18-29 years who had recovered from COVID-19. The CDR3 runs from the conserved cysteine through the conserved F or W. D genes are given only for firm matches.

J gene,D gene,V gene,CDR3 protein,CDR3 DNA
TRBJ2-1,TRBD2,TRBV4-1,CASSQGGSGRGYNEQFF,TGCGCCAGCAGCCAAGGGGGTAGCGGGAGGGGTTACAATGAGCAGTTCTTC
TRBJ1-1,TRBD1,TRBV30,CACPGQMNTEAFF,TGTGCCTGTCCGGGACAGATGAACACTGAAGCTTTCTTT
TRBJ2-5,TRBD1,TRBV5-1,CASSQDRGILQETQYF,TGCGCCAGCAGCCAGGACAGGGGGATTCTCCAAGAGACCCAGTACTTC
TRBJ1-1,-,TRBV4-3,CASSQDRGGPMNTEAFF,TGCGCCAGCAGCCAAGATCGGGGAGGTCCAATGAACACTGAAGCTTTCTTT
TRBJ1-1,TRBD1,TRBV19,CASTNPYRTGGAGTEAFF,TGTGCCAGTACCAACCCGTACCGGACAGGAGGAGCAGGCACTGAAGCTTTCTTT
TRBJ1-1,TRBD1,TRBV29-1,CSVAYQGAVRTEAFF,TGCAGCGTTGCCTATCAGGGGGCAGTGAGGACTGAAGCTTTCTTT
TRBJ2-1,-,TRBV4-3,CASSQEPGTRYFF,TGCGCCAGCAGCCAAGAGCCCGGCACTAGGTATTTCTTC
TRBJ2-1,TRBD2,TRBV6-1,CASSGLGGRTWNEQFF,TGTGCCAGCAGTGGCTTGGGGGGGAGGACCTGGAATGAGCAGTTCTTC
TRBJ2-1,TRBD2,TRBV5-4,CASSIRTSRADEQFF,TGTGCCAGCAGCATACGGACTAGTAGGGCGGATGAGCAGTTCTTC
TRBJ2-1,-,TRBV18,CASSLTTKNEQFF,TGTGCCAGCTCCCTCACTACTAAGAATGAGCAGTTCTTC
TRBJ2-1,TRBD2,TRBV4-3,CASSQDLGLAGRAAEQFF,TGCGCCAGCAGCCAAGATTTGGGACTAGCGGGCCGGGCCGCTGAGCAATTCTTC
TRBJ1-1,-,TRBV10-3,CAISGDKNTEAFF,TGTGCCATCAGTGGGGACAAGAACACTGAAGCTTTCTTT
TRBJ2-1,-,TRBV10-3,CAISGHDEQFF,TGTGCCATCAGTGGACACGATGAGCAGTTCTTC
TRBJ1-2,-,TRBV6-5,CASSYSLRENYGYTF,TGTGCCAGCAGTTACTCGTTACGTGAGAACTATGGCTACACCTTC
TRBJ2-3,TRBD2,TRBV15,CATSRGVSGYTDTQYF,TGTGCCACCAGCAGAGGGGTTAGCGGGTACACAGATACGCAGTATTTT
TRBJ2-5,-,TRBV6-5,CASSPPGVQETQYF,TGTGCCAGCAGTCCCCCGGGGGTCCAAGAGACCCAGTACTTC
TRBJ2-1,-,TRBV10-3,CAISEPPGHPNEQFF,TGTGCCATCAGTGAGCCACCGGGACACCCCAATGAGCAGTTCTTC
TRBJ2-1,-,TRBV7-9,CASSLKLTGYNEQFF,TGTGCCAGCAGCTTAAAGCTCACCGGGTACAATGAGCAGTTCTTC
TRBJ1-3,-,TRBV27,CASSLRRGSGNTIYF,TGTGCCAGCAGTTTACGCAGGGGCTCTGGAAACACCATATATTTT
TRBJ1-2,-,TRBV30,CAWSVGGVGYGYTF,TGTGCCTGGAGTGTTGGGGGGGTAGGCTATGGCTACACCTTC
TRBJ1-1,TRBD1,TRBV28,CASSLFGTGLTIEAFF,TGTGCCAGCAGTTTATTCGGGACAGGGCTCACCATTGAAGCTTTCTTT
TRBJ2-1,-,TRBV11-2,CASSLETSTVQFF,TGTGCCAGCAGCTTAGAAACTAGCACGGTGCAGTTCTTC
TRBJ2-1,-,TRBV10-3,CAISARRGNEQFF,TGTGCCATCAGTGCCCGACGGGGGAATGAGCAGTTCTTC
TRBJ2-3,-,TRBV6-5,CASPRQLTDTQYF,TGTGCCAGCCCGAGACAGCTCACAGATACGCAGTATTTT
TRBJ2-1,TRBD2,TRBV9,CASSPWVSDSGIAEQFF,TGTGCCAGCAGCCCCTGGGTTAGTGATAGCGGGATAGCTGAGCAGTTCTTC
TRBJ1-1,-,TRBV10-1,CASSPSGTEAFF,TGCGCCAGCAGCCCCAGCGGCACTGAAGCTTTCTTT
TRBJ2-2,-,TRBV30,CAWSVWGAGELFF,TGTGCCTGGAGTGTATGGGGGGCCGGGGAGCTGTTTTTT
TRBJ2-3,TRBD2,TRBV10-1,CASSLAGGPDTQYF,TGCGCCAGCAGCCTAGCGGGAGGGCCGGATACGCAGTATTTT
TRBJ1-4,-,TRBV6-1,CASSAAGTLIGEKLFF,TGTGCCAGCAGTGCGGCCGGGACACTAATCGGTGAAAAACTGTTTTTT
TRBJ2-1,TRBD2,TRBV29-1,CSVFGLASNEQFF,TGCAGCGTCTTTGGACTAGCGTCCAATGAGCAGTTCTTC
TRBJ1-1,TRBD1,TRBV7-8,CASSLATGTGAEAFF,TGTGCCAGCAGCTTAGCGACAGGGACGGGGGCTGAAGCTTTCTTT
TRBJ2-4,-,TRBV2,CASSVTRGILVAKNIQYF,TGTGCCAGCAGTGTCACCAGGGGCATCCTTGTGGCCAAAAACATTCAGTACTTC